Sequencing of this T cell receptor (beta chain) was carried out in a study of cytomegalovirus exposure and HLA in healthy donors. This CDR3 is built from 14 residues. Trimming pared 5 bases from V and 2 bases from J, leaving 12 bases between. Germline CDR1 PRHDT, CDR2 FYEKMQ (reference sequence). PCR primers comprised 60 Vbeta and 13 Jbeta primers. The assay was immunoSEQ multiplex PCR, and TCRdb's table has in-frame clones only and misses some. This sample yields about 130,000 clones, of which around three quarters are seen a single time; 2.5% to 3.5% belongs to the top ten. The clonotype comes from a man aged 35 to 55 in good health and CMV-seronegative. The source material was PBMCs. The genes are TRBV13 and TRBJ2-5; D might be TRBD1 (6 bases). CDR3 coding DNA: TGTGCCAGCAGCCCAATTGACAGGCAAGAGACCCAGTACTTC. Protein sequence: CASSPIDRQETQYF.